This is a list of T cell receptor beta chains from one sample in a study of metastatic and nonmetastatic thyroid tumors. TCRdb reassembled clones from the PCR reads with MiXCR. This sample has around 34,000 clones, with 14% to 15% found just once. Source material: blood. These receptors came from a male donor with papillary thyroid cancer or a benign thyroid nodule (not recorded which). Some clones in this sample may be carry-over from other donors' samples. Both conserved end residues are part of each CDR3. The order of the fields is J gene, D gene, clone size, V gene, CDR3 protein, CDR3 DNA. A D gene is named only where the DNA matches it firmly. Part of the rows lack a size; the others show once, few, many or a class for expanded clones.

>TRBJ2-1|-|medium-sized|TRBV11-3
CASSSSGAGNEQFF
TGTGCCAGCAGCTCCTCAGGGGCTGGCAATGAGCAGTTCTTC
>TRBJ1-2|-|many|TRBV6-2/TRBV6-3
CASRLSTTNYGYTF
TGTGCCAGCAGACTTTCGACAACGAACTATGGCTACACCTTC
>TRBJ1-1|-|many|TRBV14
CASSPGTPRAFF
TGTGCCAGCAGCCCAGGGACACCGAGAGCTTTCTTT
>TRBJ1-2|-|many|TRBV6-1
CASSRQPSNYGYTF
TGTGCCAGCAGTCGACAGCCTTCGAACTATGGCTACACCTTC
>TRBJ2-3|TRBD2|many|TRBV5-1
CASSLTSGITDTQYF
TGCGCCAGCAGCCTGACTAGCGGGATCACAGATACGCAGTATTTT
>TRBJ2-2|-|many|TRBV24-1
CATSAQGTGELFF
TGTGCCACCAGTGCCCAGGGAACCGGGGAGCTGTTTTTT
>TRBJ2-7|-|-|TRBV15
CATSLGVRDVYYEQYF
TGTGCCACCAGCCTCGGGGTGAGGGATGTATACTACGAGCAGTACTTC
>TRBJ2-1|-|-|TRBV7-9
CTTSLVGAEQFF
TGTACCACCAGCTTAGTTGGTGCGGAGCAGTTCTTC
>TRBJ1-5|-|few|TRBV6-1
CASCDRSSQPQHF
TGTGCCAGCTGTGACAGAAGCAGTCAGCCGCAGCATTTT
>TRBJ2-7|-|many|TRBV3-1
CASSQGEAYEQYF
TGTGCCAGCAGCCAAGGGGAAGCCTACGAGCAGTACTTC
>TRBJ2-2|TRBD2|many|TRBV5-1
CASSAGAGTSSTGELFF
TGCGCCAGCAGCGCCGGGGCCGGGACTAGTAGTACCGGGGAGCTGTTTTTT
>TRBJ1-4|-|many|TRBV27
CASSRQRRTNEKLFF
TGTGCCAGCAGTCGACAGAGGCGGACTAATGAAAAACTGTTTTTT
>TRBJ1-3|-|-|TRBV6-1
CASRKDGIGNTIYF
TGTGCCAGCAGAAAGGACGGAATTGGAAACACCATATATTTT
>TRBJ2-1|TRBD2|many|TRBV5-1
CASSSYRPGTSGRVPYNEQFF
TGCGCCAGCAGCTCTTACAGACCTGGGACTAGCGGGAGGGTCCCCTACAATGAGCAGTTCTTC
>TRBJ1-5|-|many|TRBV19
CASSIDQGGSNQPQHF
TGTGCCAGTAGTATTGACCAGGGAGGAAGCAATCAGCCCCAGCATTTT
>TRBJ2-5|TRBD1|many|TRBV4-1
CASSQEGTGGWKTQYF
TGCGCCAGCAGCCAAGAAGGGACAGGGGGCTGGAAGACCCAGTACTTC
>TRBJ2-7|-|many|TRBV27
CAASKEGYEQYF
TGTGCCGCCAGCAAGGAAGGCTACGAGCAGTACTTC
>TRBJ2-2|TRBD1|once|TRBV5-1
CASSSGTANTGELFF
TGCGCCAGCAGCTCCGGGACAGCGAACACCGGGGAGCTGTTTTTT
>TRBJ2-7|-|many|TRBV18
CASSKGSLYEQYF
TGTGCCAGCTCCAAGGGCTCCCTCTACGAGCAGTACTTC
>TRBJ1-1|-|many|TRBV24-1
CATSDSLGESEAFF
TGTGCCACCAGTGATTCATTAGGCGAAAGTGAAGCTTTCTTT
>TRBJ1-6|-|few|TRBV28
CASKASLNNSPLHF
TGTGCCAGCAAGGCCAGCTTAAATAATTCACCCCTCCACTTT
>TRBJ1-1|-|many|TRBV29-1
CSVDGRHEAFF
TGCAGCGTTGATGGGAGGCATGAAGCTTTCTTT
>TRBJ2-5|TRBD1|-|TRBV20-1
CSASSGGEETQYF
TGCAGTGCTAGTTCAGGGGGCGAAGAGACCCAGTACTTC
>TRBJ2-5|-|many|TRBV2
CASSELQEETQYF
TGTGCCAGCAGTGAACTCCAGGAAGAGACCCAGTACTTC
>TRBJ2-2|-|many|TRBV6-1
CASSKQGSNTGELFF
TGTGCCAGCAGTAAACAGGGCTCGAACACCGGGGAGCTGTTTTTT
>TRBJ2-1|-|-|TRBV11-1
CASSHSAGTLGYNEQFF
TGTGCCAGCAGCCACTCCGCCGGGACCCTCGGCTACAATGAGCAGTTCTTC
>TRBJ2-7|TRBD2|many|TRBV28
CASSFRTSGSKKQYF
TGTGCCAGCAGTTTCCGGACTAGCGGGAGCAAAAAGCAGTACTTC
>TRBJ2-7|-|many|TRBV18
CASSPGRDEQYF
TGTGCCAGCTCACCCGGCAGGGACGAGCAGTACTTC
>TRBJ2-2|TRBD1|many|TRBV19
CASSKQGVGELFF
TGTGCCAGTAGTAAACAGGGGGTCGGGGAGCTGTTTTTT
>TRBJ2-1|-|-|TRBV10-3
CAISDVGYADEQFF
TGTGCCATCAGTGACGTGGGGTACGCGGATGAGCAGTTCTTC
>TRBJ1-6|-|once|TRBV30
CAWSYRERSPLHF
TGTGCCTGGAGTTACAGGGAACGTTCACCCCTCCACTTT
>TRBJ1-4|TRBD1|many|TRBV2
CASSAGAGQGKLFF
TGTGCCAGCAGCGCCGGGGCCGGACAGGGAAAACTGTTTTTT
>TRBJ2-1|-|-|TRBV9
CASSVDGVPYNEQFF
TGTGCCAGTAGCGTAGATGGGGTCCCCTACAATGAGCAGTTCTTC
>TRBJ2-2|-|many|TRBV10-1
CASSENSRELFF
TGCGCCAGCAGTGAAAACTCCCGGGAGCTGTTTTTT
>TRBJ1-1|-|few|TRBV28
CAGSTGFGTEAFF
TGTGCCGGCAGTACAGGTTTCGGGACTGAAGCTTTCTTT
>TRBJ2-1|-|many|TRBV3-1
CASSQEGSHEQFF
TGTGCCAGCAGCCAAGAAGGGAGTCATGAGCAGTTCTTC
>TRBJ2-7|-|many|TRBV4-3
CASSQDGRGEQYF
TGCGCCAGCAGCCAAGATGGTAGGGGCGAGCAGTACTTC
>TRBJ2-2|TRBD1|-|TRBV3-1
CASSRGTGGTGELFF
TGTGCCAGCAGCCGCGGGACAGGGGGCACCGGGGAGCTGTTTTTT
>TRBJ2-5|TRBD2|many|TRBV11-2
CASSQLAGRETQYF
TGTGCCAGCAGCCAACTAGCGGGAAGAGAGACCCAGTACTTC
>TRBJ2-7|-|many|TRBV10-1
CASSNSGAEQYF
TGCGCCAGCAGCAATTCTGGTGCCGAGCAGTACTTC
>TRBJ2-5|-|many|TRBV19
CASSASDLQETQYF
TGTGCCAGTAGTGCCTCGGACCTTCAAGAGACCCAGTACTTC
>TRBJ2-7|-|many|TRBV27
CASSPRGGGQYF
TGTGCCAGCAGTCCGCGAGGAGGAGGGCAGTACTTC
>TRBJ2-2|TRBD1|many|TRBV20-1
CSASGTANTGELFF
TGCAGTGCTAGTGGGACAGCGAACACCGGGGAGCTGTTTTTT